This record concerns one TCR beta chain sequence. Study processing details: Amplification of reference gene primers provided the estimated nucleated cell counts. The repertoire was sequenced with immunoSEQ multiplex PCR; TCRdb's copy has only in-frame clones and lacks some. For V, J and clone size, that table is used; D and trimming come from the DNA. Among over 65,000 clones listed, about 93% were seen once. Looked up from germline, CDR1 is MNHEY and CDR2 is SMNVEV (reference sequence). The CDR3 has 14 amino acids. Losses at the gene ends were 4 bases for V and 4 bases for J; bases not matched to a gene: 3. This sample is drawn from a study of blood T cell repertoires in COVID-19. Background on the study: Material from acute and convalescent COVID-19 was sourced from the United States, Italy and Spain. PBMCs, B-cell-depleted T cells, or T cells were the source of the cDNA or gDNA that made up the material.

The source material was peripheral blood. This receptor was obtained from a human donor in a cohort sampled during active COVID-19. The chain recombines TRBV27 with TRBJ1-3; 8 bases line up with TRBD1. CDR3 bases: TGTGCCAGCAGTTCGACAGGGGCGGGAAACACCATATATTTT. Translation gives CASSSTGAGNTIYF.